This T cell receptor (beta chain) originates from a study of T cells after somatic rescue of genetic block. CDR3 length equals 12 residues. Germline CDR1 is MDHEN and CDR2 is SYDVKM. Clones were sequenced by immunoSEQ multiplex PCR, and TCRdb holds only the in-frame ones, with some missing. The sample holds approximately 67,000 clones; around 90% are singletons and the top ten take around 3%. The V gene is TRBV28, the J gene TRBJ2-1, with D tentatively TRBD2 (6 bases). Sequencing was done on a sample of peripheral blood mononuclear cells (PBMCs). The TCR was taken from a man aged 40-49 years. CDR3 residues: CASGTPYNEQFF. The CDR3 DNA reads TGTGCGTCCGGGACTCCCTACAATGAGCAGTTCTTC.